These T cell receptor beta chains were read from a single sample in a study of human T cells and chemical hapten exposure. TCRdb independently ran MiXCR on the RACE reads; one entry per CDR3 protein. The sample includes some 81,000 distinct CDR3 sequences, around 7.8% seen only once; the top ten take around 1.5%. The sequenced sample was whole blood, obtained in connection with sensitization to the hapten diphenylcyclopropenone (DPC). The receptors derive from a woman under 40 with alopecia areata. Some clones in this sample may be carry-over from other donors' samples. CDR3s include the opening cysteine and the closing phenylalanine or tryptophan. A D gene is named only where the DNA matches it firmly. Clone sizes are given selectively: once, few, many, or a class where the clone is expanded.

few	TRBV27	-	TRBJ2-7	CASIRGPYEQYF	TGTGCCAGCATCCGGGGTCCCTACGAGCAGTACTTC
many	TRBV7-2	-	TRBJ2-3	CASSLAIWRGGTDTQYF	TGTGCCAGCAGCTTAGCAATCTGGCGGGGAGGCACAGATACGCAGTATTTT
few	TRBV6-5	TRBD2	TRBJ2-1	CASSYRGGAGEQFF	TGTGCCAGCAGTTACCGCGGGGGGGCAGGTGAGCAGTTCTTC
few	TRBV2	-	TRBJ2-5	CASSRQNNQETQYF	TGTGCCAGCTCACGACAGAATAACCAAGAGACCCAGTACTTC
-	TRBV10-3	-	TRBJ2-5	CAISASSPETQYF	TGTGCCATCAGTGCTTCTAGTCCCGAGACCCAGTACTTC
-	TRBV19	-	TRBJ2-1	CASSMTPWWPFF	TGTGCCAGTAGTATGACCCCCTGGTGGCCGTTCTTC
few	TRBV12-3/TRBV12-4	-	TRBJ1-2	CAAGGPPDYGYTF	TGTGCCGCCGGGGGCCCCCCGGACTATGGCTACACCTTC
few	TRBV30	-	TRBJ1-6	CAWSVVGNSPLHF	TGTGCCTGGAGTGTCGTTGGGAATTCACCCCTCCACTTT
-	TRBV2	-	TRBJ2-1	CATPGRYNEQFF	TGTGCCACCCCAGGGCGTTACAATGAGCAGTTCTTC
many	TRBV6-5	TRBD2	TRBJ2-3	CASRKSGGRQDTQYF	TGTGCCAGCAGAAAATCGGGGGGGCGTCAAGATACGCAGTATTTT
many	TRBV30	TRBD1	TRBJ2-2	CAWGRRQGFVVGELFF	TGTGCCTGGGGCCGCCGACAGGGTTTTGTCGTCGGGGAGCTGTTTTTT
many	TRBV14	TRBD1	TRBJ1-2	CASSLDRDYGYTF	TGTGCCAGCAGTCTGGACAGGGACTATGGCTACACCTTC
many	TRBV30	-	TRBJ2-1	CAWSGGSYNEQFF	TGTGCCTGGAGTGGGGGTTCCTACAATGAGCAGTTCTTC
few	TRBV2	-	TRBJ1-1	CASSAQQWVEAFF	TGTGCCAGCAGTGCTCAGCAATGGGTTGAAGCTTTCTTT
many	TRBV12-3/TRBV12-4	-	TRBJ1-1	CASSSLKLGQAAFF	TGTGCCAGCAGTTCCCTGAAACTAGGGCAGGCCGCTTTCTTT
few	TRBV30	-	TRBJ1-6	CAWNSNPGRSTSYNSPLHF	TGTGCCTGGAACTCGAACCCGGGACGGAGTACCTCCTATAATTCACCCCTCCACTTT
many	TRBV20-1	TRBD2	TRBJ2-1	CSAVTSGGAREQFF	TGCAGTGCCGTGACTAGCGGGGGGGCCAGGGAGCAGTTCTTC
-	TRBV27	-	TRBJ2-3	CASRPTRVDTQYF	TGTGCCAGCAGGCCAACTAGGGTCGATACGCAGTATTTT
many	TRBV2	-	TRBJ2-2	CASWGTGRTGELFF	TGTGCCAGCTGGGGTACAGGGCGAACCGGGGAGCTGTTTTTT
few	TRBV20-1	TRBD2	TRBJ2-3	CSAEALAGGGTDTQYF	TGCAGTGCAGAAGCTCTAGCGGGGGGGGGCACAGATACGCAGTATTTT
-	TRBV5-1	TRBD2	TRBJ2-3	CASSSLAVRTDTQYF	TGCGCCAGCAGCTCACTAGCGGTCCGCACAGATACGCAGTATTTT
few	TRBV5-1	-	TRBJ2-3	CASSLDSFTDTQYF	TGCGCCAGCAGCTTGGACAGCTTCACAGATACGCAGTATTTT
many	TRBV2	-	TRBJ1-1	CASSEGGSEAFF	TGTGCCAGCAGTGAAGGGGGGTCGGAAGCTTTCTTT
many	TRBV20-1	TRBD1	TRBJ2-1	CSASSSSGTGMVRQFF	TGCAGTGCTAGTTCCTCATCCGGGACAGGGATGGTTCGGCAGTTCTTC
-	TRBV29-1	-	TRBJ1-1	CSVEQLNTEAFF	TGCAGCGTTGAACAGTTGAACACTGAAGCTTTCTTT
few	TRBV24-1	TRBD2	TRBJ2-2	CATSDPGGEPGELFF	TGTGCCACCAGTGATCCCGGGGGGGAGCCCGGGGAGCTGTTTTTT
many	TRBV15	TRBD1	TRBJ2-1	CATTDRASEQFF	TGTGCCACCACCGACAGGGCGAGTGAGCAGTTCTTC
many	TRBV28	TRBD2	TRBJ2-1	CASSPVWGGYNEQFF	TGTGCCAGCAGTCCCGTGTGGGGGGGGTACAATGAGCAGTTCTTC
many	TRBV21-1	-	TRBJ1-1	CASSKGQNTEAFF	TGTGCCAGCAGCAAGGGACAGAACACTGAAGCTTTCTTT
few	TRBV2	-	TRBJ1-2	CASSLFEGIYGYTF	TGTGCCAGCAGTCTTTTTGAGGGAATCTATGGCTACACCTTC
many	TRBV6-5	TRBD2	TRBJ2-5	CASSYSYYQRGQETQYF	TGTGCCAGCAGTTACTCTTACTACCAGCGGGGCCAAGAGACCCAGTACTTC
many	TRBV24-1	-	TRBJ2-3	CATSDSWGSTGSWVTDTQYF	TGTGCCACCAGTGATTCATGGGGATCGACTGGTTCATGGGTCACAGATACGCAGTATTTT
many	TRBV6-2/TRBV6-3	TRBD1	TRBJ1-6	CASTFYPGQLNSPLHF	TGTGCCAGCACTTTCTATCCGGGACAGCTAAATTCACCCCTCCACTTT
many	TRBV27	-	TRBJ2-3	CASSLRAASWSYTDTQYF	TGTGCCAGCAGTTTAAGGGCAGCGTCGTGGTCTTACACAGATACGCAGTATTTT
-	TRBV3-1	-	TRBJ1-3	CASSLGGPGNTIYF	TGTGCCAGCAGCCTGGGGGGACCTGGAAACACCATATATTTT
many	TRBV6-6	-	TRBJ1-3	CASRLKTGDSSSGNTIYF	TGTGCCAGCAGGCTAAAAACCGGGGACTCGAGCTCTGGAAACACCATATATTTT
many	TRBV5-6	-	TRBJ1-2	CASSFGLRGHYGYTF	TGTGCCAGCAGCTTTGGTCTACGGGGCCACTATGGCTACACCTTC
few	TRBV7-9	-	TRBJ2-3	CASSPRVGAGDTQYF	TGTGCCAGCAGCCCTCGAGTGGGGGCAGGAGATACGCAGTATTTT
-	TRBV6-5	TRBD1	TRBJ1-1	CARSRGQGAEAFF	TGTGCCAGAAGTCGTGGACAGGGGGCTGAAGCTTTCTTT
few	TRBV18	-	TRBJ2-1	CASSPFGTPNVDEQFF	TGTGCCAGCTCACCGTTCGGAACTCCCAACGTAGATGAGCAGTTCTTC
few	TRBV2	-	TRBJ1-1	CASTRARNTEAFF	TGTGCCAGCACCCGAGCTAGGAACACTGAAGCTTTCTTT
few	TRBV20-1	-	TRBJ1-2	CSARDSRGGNYGYTF	TGCAGTGCTAGAGATTCCAGGGGTGGTAACTATGGCTACACCTTC
many	TRBV13	TRBD1	TRBJ2-3	CASSFWSARGQPSTDTQYF	TGTGCCAGCAGCTTTTGGTCCGCCCGGGGACAGCCTAGCACAGATACGCAGTATTTT
few	TRBV13	-	TRBJ2-3	CASSPSQRITDTQYF	TGTGCCAGCAGCCCAAGTCAGAGGATTACAGATACGCAGTATTTT
many	TRBV4-2	-	TRBJ1-6	CASSQEQVNSPLHF	TGTGCCAGCAGCCAAGAACAGGTTAATTCACCCCTCCACTTT
many	TRBV29-1	-	TRBJ2-7	CSVKEGHEQYF	TGCAGCGTCAAAGAGGGCCACGAGCAGTACTTC